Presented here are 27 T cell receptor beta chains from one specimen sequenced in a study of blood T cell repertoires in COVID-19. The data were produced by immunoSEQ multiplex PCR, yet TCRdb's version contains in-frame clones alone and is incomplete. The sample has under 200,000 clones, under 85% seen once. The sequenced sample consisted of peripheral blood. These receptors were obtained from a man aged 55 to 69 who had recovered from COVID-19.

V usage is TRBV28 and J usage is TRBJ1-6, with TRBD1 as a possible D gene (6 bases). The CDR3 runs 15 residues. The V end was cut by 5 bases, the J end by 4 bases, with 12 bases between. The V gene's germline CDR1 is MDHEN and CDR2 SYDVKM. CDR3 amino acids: CASSPSQGYNSPLHF. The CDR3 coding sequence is TGTGCCAGCAGTCCCTCGCAGGGGTATAATTCACCCCTCCACTTT. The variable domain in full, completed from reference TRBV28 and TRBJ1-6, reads DVKVTQSSRYLVKRTGEKVFLECVQDMDHENMFWYRQDPGLGLRLIYFSYDVKMKEKGDIPEGYSVSREKKERFSLILESASTNQTSMYLCASSPSQGYNSPLHFGNGTRLTVT.

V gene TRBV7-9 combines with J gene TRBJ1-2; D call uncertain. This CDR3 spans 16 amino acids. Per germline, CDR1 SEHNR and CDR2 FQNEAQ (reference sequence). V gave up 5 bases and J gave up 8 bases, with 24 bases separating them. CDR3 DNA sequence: TGTGCCAGCAGCCTAACCTCGACCGTCTCAACGGGGGGCTACACCTTC. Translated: CASSLTSTVSTGGYTF.

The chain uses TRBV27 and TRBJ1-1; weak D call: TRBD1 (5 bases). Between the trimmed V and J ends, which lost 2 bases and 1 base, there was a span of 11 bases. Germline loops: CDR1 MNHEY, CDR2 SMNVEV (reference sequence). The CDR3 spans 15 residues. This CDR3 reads CASSLKFGGNTEAFF. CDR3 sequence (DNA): TGTGCCAGCAGTTTAAAATTCGGGGGGAACACTGAAGCTTTCTTT.

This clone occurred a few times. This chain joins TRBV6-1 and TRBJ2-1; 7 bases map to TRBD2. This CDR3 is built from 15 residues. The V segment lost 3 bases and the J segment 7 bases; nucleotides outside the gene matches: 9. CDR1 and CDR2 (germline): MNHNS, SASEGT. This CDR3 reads CASSDRGLVANEQFF. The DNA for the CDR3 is TGTGCCAGCAGTGACAGAGGACTAGTCGCTAATGAGCAGTTCTTC.

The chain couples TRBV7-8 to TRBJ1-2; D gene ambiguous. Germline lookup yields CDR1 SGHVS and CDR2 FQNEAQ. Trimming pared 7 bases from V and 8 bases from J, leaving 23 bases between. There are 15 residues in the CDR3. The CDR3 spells CASTTRVGSSTGYTF. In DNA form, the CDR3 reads TGTGCCAGCACCACCCGGGTCGGATCCTCGACGGGCTACACCTTC.

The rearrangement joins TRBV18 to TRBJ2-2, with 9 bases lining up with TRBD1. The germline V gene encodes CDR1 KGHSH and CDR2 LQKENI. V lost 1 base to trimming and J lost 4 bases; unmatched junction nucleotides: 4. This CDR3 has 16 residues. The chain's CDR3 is CASSPLDRGTTGELFF. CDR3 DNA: TGTGCCAGCTCACCACTGGACAGGGGTACCACCGGGGAGCTGTTTTTT.

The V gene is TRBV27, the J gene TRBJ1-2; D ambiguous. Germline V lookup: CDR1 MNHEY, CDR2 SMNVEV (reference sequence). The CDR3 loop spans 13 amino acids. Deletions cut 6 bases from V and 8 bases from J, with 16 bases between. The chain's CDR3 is CASRTGPAGGYTF. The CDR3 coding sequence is TGTGCCAGCAGAACCGGGCCTGCGGGGGGCTACACCTTC.

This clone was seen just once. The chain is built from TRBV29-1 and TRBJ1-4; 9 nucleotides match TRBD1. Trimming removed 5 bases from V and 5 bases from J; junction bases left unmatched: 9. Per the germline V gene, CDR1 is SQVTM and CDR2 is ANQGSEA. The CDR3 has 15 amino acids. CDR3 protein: CSVIFPGTGNEKLFF. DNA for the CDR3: TGCAGCGTTATTTTTCCCGGGACAGGGAATGAAAAACTGTTTTTT.

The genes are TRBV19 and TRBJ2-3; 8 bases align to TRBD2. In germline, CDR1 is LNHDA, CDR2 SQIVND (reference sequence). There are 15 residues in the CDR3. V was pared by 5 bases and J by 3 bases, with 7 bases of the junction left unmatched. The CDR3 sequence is CASSLGLGETDTQYF. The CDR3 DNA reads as TGTGCCAGTAGTTTGGGACTAGGAGAGACAGATACGCAGTATTTT.

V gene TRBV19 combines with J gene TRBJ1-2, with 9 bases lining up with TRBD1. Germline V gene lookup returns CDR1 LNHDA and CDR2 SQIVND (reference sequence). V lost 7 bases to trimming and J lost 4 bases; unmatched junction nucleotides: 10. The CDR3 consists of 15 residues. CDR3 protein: CASIISGTGSYGYTF. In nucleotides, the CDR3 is TGTGCCAGTATCATTTCCGGGACAGGGAGCTATGGCTACACCTTC.

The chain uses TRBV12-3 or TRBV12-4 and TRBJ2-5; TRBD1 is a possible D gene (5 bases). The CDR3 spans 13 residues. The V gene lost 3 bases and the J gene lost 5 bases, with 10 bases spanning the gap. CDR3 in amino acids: CASSFQGWETQYF. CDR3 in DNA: TGTGCCAGCAGTTTCCAGGGTTGGGAGACCCAGTACTTC.

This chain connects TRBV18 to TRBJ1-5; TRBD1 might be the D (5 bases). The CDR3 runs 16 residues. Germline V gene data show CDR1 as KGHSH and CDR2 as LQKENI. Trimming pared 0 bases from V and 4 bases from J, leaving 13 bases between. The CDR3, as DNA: TGTGCCAGCTCACCACCCTCCCAGGGTCCAAATCAGCCCCAGCATTTT. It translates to CASSPPSQGPNQPQHF.

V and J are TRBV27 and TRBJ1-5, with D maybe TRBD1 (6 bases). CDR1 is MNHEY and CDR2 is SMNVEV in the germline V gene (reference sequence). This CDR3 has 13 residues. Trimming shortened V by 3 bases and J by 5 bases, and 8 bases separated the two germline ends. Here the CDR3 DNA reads TGTGCCAGCAGTTTCAAGGGGGATCAGCCCCAGCATTTT. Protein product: CASSFKGDQPQHF.

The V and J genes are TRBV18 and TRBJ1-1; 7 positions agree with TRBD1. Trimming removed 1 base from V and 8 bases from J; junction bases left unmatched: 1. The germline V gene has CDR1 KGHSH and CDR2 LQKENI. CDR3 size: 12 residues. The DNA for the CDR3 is TGTGCCAGCTCACCACTGACAGGGGAAGCTTTCTTT. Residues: CASSPLTGEAFF. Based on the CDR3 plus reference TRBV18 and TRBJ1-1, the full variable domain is NAGVMQNPRHLVRRRGQEARLRCSPMKGHSHVYWYRQLPEEGLKFMVYLQKENIIDESGMPKERFSAEFPKEGPSILRIQQVVRGDSAAYFCASSPLTGEAFFGQGTRLTVV.

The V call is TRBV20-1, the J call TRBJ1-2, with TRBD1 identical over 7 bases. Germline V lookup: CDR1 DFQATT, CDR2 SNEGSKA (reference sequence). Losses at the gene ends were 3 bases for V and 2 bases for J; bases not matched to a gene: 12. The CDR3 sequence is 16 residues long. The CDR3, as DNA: TGCAGTGCTAGTCTATCGGCTCAGGGACAGAACTATGGCTACACCTTC. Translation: CSASLSAQGQNYGYTF.

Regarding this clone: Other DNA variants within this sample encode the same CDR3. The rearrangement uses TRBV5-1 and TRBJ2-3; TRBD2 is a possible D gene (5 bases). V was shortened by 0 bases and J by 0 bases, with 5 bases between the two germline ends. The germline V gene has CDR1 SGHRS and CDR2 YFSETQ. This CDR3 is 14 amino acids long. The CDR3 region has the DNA TGCGCCAGCAGCTTGGCGGGAAGCACAGATACGCAGTATTTT. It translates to CASSLAGSTDTQYF.

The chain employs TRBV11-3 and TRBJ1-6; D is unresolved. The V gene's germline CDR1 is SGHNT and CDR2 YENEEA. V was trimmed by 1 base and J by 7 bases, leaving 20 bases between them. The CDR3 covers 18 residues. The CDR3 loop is CASSLGIHGGPSNSPLHF. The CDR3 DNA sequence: TGTGCCAGCAGCTTAGGGATTCATGGAGGGCCCTCCAATTCACCCCTCCACTTT.

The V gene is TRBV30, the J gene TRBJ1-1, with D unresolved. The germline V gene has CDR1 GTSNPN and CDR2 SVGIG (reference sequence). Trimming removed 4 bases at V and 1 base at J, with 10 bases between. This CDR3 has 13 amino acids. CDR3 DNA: TGTGCCTGGAACGCAGGCCAGAACACTGAAGCTTTCTTT. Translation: CAWNAGQNTEAFF.

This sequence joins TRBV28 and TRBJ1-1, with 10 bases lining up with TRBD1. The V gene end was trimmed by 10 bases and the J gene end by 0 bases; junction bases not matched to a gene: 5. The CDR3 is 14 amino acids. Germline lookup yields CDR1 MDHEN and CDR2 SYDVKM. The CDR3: CATDRGRLNTEAFF. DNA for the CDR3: TGTGCCACCGACAGGGGGCGCCTGAACACTGAAGCTTTCTTT. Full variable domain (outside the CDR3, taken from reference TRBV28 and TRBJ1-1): DVKVTQSSRYLVKRTGEKVFLECVQDMDHENMFWYRQDPGLGLRLIYFSYDVKMKEKGDIPEGYSVSREKKERFSLILESASTNQTSMYLCATDRGRLNTEAFFGQGTRLTVV.

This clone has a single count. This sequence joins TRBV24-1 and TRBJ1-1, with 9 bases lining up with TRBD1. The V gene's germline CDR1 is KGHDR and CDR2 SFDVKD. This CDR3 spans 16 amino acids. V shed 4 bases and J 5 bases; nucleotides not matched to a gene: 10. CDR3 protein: CATSEAGTGTITEAFF. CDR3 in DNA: TGTGCCACCAGTGAAGCCGGGACAGGGACCATTACTGAAGCTTTCTTT.

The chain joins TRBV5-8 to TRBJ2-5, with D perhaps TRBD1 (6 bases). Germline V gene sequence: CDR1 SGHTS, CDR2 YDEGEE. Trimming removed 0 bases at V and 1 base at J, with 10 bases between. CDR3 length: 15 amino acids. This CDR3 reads CASSLGTDLQETQYF. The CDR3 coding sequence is TGTGCCAGCAGCTTGGGGACAGATCTCCAAGAGACCCAGTACTTC. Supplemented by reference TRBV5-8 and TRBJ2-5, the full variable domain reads EAGVTQSPTHLIKTRGQQATLRCSPISGHTSVYWYQQALGLGLQFLLWYDEGEERNRGNFPPRFSGRQFPNYSSELNVNALELEDSALYLCASSLGTDLQETQYFGPGTRLLVL.

In DNA form, the CDR3 reads TGTGCCAGTTTTTCACAGGGGACCAACACCGGGGAGCTGTTTTTT. This encodes CASFSQGTNTGELFF. The rearrangement joins TRBV19 to TRBJ2-2; 7 bases agree with TRBD1. J lost 2 bases, V lost 8 bases, and 8 bases had no gene match. Germline values: CDR1 LNHDA, CDR2 SQIVND (reference sequence). The CDR3 consists of 15 residues.

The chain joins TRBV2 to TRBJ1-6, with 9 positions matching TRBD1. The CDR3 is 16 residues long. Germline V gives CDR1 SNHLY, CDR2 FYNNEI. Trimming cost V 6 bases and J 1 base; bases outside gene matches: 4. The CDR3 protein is CASSPGQGSYNSPLHF. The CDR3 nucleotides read TGTGCCAGCAGCCCGGGACAGGGATCCTATAATTCACCCCTCCACTTT.

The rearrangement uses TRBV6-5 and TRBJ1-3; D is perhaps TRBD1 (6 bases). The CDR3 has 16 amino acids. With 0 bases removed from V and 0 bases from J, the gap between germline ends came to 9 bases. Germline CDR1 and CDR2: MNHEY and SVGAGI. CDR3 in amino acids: CASSYSTGSSGNTIYF. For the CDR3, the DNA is TGTGCCAGCAGTTACTCGACAGGTAGCTCTGGAAACACCATATATTTT.

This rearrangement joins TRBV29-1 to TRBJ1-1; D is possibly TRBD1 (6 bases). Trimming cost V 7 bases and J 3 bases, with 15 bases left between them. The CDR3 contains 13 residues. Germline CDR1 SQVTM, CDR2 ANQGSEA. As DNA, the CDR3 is TGCAGCGGCGATCAGGGGTACGACACTGAAGCTTTCTTT. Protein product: CSGDQGYDTEAFF.

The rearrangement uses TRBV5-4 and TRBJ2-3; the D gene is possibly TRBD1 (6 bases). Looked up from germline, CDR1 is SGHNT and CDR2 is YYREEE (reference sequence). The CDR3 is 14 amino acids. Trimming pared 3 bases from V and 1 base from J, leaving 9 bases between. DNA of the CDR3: TGTGCCAGCAGCTCTTGGACAGGCACAGATACGCAGTATTTT. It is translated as CASSSWTGTDTQYF.

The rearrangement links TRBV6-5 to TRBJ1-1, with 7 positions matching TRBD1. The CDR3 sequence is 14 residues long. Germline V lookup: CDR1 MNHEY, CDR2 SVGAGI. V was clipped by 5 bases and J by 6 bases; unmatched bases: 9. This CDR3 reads CASSPGTDPSEAFF. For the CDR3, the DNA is TGTGCCAGCAGTCCCGGGACAGACCCCTCTGAAGCTTTCTTT.